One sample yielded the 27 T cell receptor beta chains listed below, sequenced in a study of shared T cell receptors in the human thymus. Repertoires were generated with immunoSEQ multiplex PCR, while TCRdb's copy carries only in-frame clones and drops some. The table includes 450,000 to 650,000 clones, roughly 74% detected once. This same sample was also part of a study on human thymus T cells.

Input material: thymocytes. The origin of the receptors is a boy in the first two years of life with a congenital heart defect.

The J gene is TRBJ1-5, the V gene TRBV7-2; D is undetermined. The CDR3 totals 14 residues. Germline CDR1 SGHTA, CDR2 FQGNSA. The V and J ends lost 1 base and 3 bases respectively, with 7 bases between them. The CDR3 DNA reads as TGTGCCAGCAGCTTAGAATACTTCAATCAGCCCCAGCATTTT. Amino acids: CASSLEYFNQPQHF.

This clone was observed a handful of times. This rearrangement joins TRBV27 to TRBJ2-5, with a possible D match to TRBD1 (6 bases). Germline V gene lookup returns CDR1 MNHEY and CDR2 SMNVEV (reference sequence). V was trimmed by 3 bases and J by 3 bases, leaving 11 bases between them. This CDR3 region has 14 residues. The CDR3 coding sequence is TGTGCCAGCAGTTTGACAGGAACCGAAGAGACCCAGTACTTC. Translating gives CASSLTGTEETQYF.

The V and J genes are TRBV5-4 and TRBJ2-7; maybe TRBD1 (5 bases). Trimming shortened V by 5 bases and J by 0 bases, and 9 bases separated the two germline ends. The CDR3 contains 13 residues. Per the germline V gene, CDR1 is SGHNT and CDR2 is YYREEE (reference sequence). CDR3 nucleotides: TGTGCCAGCAGGACCGACAGCTCCTACGAGCAGTACTTC. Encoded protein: CASRTDSSYEQYF.

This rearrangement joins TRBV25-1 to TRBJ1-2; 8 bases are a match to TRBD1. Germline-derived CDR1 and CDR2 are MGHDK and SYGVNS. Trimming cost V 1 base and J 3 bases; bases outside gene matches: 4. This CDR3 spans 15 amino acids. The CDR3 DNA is TGTGCCAGCAGTGAATTCCCGGGACAGGACTATGGCTACACCTTC. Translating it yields CASSEFPGQDYGYTF.

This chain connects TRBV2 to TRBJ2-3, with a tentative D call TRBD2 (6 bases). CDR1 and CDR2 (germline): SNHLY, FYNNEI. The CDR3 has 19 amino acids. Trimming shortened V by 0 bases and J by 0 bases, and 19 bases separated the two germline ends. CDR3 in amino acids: CASSEAPGTSLHSTDTQYF. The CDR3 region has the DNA TGTGCCAGCAGTGAAGCGCCGGGTACTAGCTTACATAGCACAGATACGCAGTATTTT.

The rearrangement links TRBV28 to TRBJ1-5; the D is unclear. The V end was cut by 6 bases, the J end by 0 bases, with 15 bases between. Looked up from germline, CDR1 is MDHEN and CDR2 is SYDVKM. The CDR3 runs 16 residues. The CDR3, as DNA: TGTGCCAGCAGCCCTTCAGGCCCATATAGCAATCAGCCCCAGCATTTT. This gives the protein CASSPSGPYSNQPQHF.

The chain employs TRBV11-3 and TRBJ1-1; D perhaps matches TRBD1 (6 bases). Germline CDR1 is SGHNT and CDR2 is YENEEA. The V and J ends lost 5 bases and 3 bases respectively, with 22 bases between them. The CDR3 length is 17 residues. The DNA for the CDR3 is TGTGCCAGCAGCCTACCGGGGGGGGCAGGGTTGGACACTGAAGCTTTCTTT. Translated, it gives CASSLPGGAGLDTEAFF.

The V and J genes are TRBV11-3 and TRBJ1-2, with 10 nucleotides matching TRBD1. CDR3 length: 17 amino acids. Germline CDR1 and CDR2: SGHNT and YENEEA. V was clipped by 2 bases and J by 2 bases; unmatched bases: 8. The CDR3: CASSLKSPGQGNYGYTF. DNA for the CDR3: TGTGCCAGCAGCTTAAAAAGCCCGGGACAGGGGAACTATGGCTACACCTTC.

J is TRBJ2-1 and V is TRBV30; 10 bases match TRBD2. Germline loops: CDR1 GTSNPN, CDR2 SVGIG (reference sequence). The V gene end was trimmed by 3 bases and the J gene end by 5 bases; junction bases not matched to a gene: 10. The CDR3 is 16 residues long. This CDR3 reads CAWRLAGEPGDNEQFF. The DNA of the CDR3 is TGTGCCTGGAGGCTAGCGGGAGAACCAGGGGACAATGAGCAGTTCTTC.

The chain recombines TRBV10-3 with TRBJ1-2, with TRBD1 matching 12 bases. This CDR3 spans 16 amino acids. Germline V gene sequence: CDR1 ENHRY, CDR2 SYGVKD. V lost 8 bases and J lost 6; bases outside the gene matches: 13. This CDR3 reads CAISPAPGTGGHGYTF. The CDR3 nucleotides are TGTGCCATCTCACCCGCCCCCGGGACAGGGGGCCATGGCTACACCTTC.

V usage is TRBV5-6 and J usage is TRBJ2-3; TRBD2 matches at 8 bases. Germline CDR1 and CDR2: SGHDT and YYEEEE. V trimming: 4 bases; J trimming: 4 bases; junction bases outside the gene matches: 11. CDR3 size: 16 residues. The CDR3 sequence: CASSSYPGGYPDTQYF. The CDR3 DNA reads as TGTGCCAGCAGCAGCTACCCGGGAGGGTATCCAGATACGCAGTATTTT.

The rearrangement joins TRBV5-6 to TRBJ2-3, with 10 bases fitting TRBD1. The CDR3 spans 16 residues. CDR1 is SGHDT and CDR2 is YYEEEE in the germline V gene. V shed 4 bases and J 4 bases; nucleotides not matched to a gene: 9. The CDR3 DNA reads TGTGCCAGCAGCGTTGACAGGGGGCGCTCCTCAGATACGCAGTATTTT. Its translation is CASSVDRGRSSDTQYF.

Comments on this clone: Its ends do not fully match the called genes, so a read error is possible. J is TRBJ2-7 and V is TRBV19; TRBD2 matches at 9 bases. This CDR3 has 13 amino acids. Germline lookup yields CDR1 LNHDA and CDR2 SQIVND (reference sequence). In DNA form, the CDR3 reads TGTGCCAGTAGAATAGCGGGAGTCTACGAGCAGTACTTC. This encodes CASRIAGVYEQYF. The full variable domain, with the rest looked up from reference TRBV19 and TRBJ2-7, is DGGITQSPKYLFRKEGQNVTLSCEQNLNHDAMYWYRQDPGQGLRLIYYSQIVNDFQKGDIAEGYSVSREKKESFPLTVTSAQKNPTAFYLCASRIAGVYEQYFGPGTRLTVT.

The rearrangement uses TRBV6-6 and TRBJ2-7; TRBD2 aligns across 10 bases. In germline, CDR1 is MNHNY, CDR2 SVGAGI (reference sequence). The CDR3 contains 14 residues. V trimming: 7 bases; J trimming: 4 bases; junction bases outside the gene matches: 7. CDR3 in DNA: TGTGCCAGCAATTCCGGGACTAGCGATTACGAGCAGTACTTC. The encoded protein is CASNSGTSDYEQYF.

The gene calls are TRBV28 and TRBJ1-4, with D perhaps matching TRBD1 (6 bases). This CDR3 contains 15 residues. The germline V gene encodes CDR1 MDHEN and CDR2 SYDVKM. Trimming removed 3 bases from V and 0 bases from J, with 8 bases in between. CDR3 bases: TGTGCCAGCAGTTTGGACAGACCAACTAATGAAAAACTGTTTTTT. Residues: CASSLDRPTNEKLFF. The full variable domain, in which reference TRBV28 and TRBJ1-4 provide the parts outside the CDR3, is DVKVTQSSRYLVKRTGEKVFLECVQDMDHENMFWYRQDPGLGLRLIYFSYDVKMKEKGDIPEGYSVSREKKERFSLILESASTNQTSMYLCASSLDRPTNEKLFFGSGTQLSVL.

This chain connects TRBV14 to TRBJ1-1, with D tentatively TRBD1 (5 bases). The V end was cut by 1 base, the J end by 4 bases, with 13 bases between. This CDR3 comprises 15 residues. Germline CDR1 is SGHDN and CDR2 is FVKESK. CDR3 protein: CASSQVEGAVTEAFF. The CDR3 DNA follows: TGTGCCAGCAGCCAAGTGGAAGGGGCGGTCACTGAAGCTTTCTTT.

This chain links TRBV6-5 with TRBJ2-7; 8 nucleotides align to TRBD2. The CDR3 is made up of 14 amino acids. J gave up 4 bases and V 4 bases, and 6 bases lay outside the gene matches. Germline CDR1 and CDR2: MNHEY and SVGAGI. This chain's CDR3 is CASSSGLAVYEQYF. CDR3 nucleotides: TGTGCCAGCAGTTCTGGACTAGCCGTTTACGAGCAGTACTTC.

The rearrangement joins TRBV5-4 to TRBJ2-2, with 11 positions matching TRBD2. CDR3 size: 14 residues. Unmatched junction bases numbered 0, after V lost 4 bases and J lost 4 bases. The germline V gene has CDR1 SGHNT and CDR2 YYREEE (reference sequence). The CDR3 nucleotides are TGTGCCAGCAGCGGGACTAGCGGCACCGGGGAGCTGTTTTTT. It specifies CASSGTSGTGELFF.

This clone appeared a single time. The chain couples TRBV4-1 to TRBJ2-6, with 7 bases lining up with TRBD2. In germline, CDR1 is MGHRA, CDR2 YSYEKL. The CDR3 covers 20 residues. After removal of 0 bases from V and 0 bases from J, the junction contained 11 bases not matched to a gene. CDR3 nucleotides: TGCGCCAGCAGCCAAGAAGTTTTAGGGGAGGGCTCCTCTGGGGCCAACGTCCTGACTTTC. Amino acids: CASSQEVLGEGSSGANVLTF.

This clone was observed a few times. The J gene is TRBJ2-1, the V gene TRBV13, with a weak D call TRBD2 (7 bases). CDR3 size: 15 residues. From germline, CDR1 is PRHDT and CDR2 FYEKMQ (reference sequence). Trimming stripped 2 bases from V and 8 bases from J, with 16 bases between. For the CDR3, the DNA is TGTGCCAGCAGCTTAAGTACTCAGGGGAGGGATGAGCAGTTCTTC. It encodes CASSLSTQGRDEQFF.

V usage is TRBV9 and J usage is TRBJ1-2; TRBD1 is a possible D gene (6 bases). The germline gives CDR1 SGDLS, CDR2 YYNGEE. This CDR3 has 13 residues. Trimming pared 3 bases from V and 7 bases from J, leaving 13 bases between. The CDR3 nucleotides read TGTGCCAGCAGCGAACACAGGGATTTTGGCTACACCTTC. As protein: CASSEHRDFGYTF.

As DNA, the CDR3 is TGTGCCAGCAGCTTAAACGGCGTGGGGGGGAACAACACTGAAGCTTTCTTT. It is translated as CASSLNGVGGNNTEAFF. This chain connects TRBV7-3 to TRBJ1-1, with a possible D match to TRBD1 (5 bases). The V and J ends lost 1 base and 2 bases respectively, with 17 bases between them. Germline assignment: CDR1 SGHTA and CDR2 FQGTGA. The CDR3 has 17 residues.

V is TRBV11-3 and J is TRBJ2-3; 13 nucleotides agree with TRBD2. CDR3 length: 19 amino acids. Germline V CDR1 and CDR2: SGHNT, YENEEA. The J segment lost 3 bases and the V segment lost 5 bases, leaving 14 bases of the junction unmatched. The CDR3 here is CASSHSGTSGKGETDTQYF. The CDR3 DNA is TGTGCCAGCAGCCACTCCGGGACTAGCGGGAAAGGAGAGACAGATACGCAGTATTTT.

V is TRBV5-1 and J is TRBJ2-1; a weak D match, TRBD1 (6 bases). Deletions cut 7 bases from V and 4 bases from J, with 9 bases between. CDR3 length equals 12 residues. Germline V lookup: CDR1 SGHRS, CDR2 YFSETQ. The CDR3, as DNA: TGCGCCAGCGGGGGCCCTTACAATGAGCAGTTCTTC. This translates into CASGGPYNEQFF.

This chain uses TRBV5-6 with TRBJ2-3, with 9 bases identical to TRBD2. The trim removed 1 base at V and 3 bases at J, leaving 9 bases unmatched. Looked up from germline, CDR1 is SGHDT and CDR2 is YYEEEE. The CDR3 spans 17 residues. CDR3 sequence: CASSLRLAERRTDTQYF. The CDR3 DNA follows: TGTGCCAGCAGCTTGAGACTAGCGGAGAGAAGGACAGATACGCAGTATTTT.

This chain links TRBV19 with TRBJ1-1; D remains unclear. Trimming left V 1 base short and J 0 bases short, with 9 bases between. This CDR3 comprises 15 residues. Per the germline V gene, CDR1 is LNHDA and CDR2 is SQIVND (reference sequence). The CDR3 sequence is CASSIGPVMNTEAFF. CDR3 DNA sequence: TGTGCCAGTAGTATAGGTCCGGTCATGAACACTGAAGCTTTCTTT.

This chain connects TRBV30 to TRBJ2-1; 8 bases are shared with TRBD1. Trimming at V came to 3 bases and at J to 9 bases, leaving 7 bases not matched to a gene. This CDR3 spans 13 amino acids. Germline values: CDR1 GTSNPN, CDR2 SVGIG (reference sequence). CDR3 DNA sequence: TGTGCCTGGAGCGGCCAGGGGGCTGGTGAGCAGTTCTTC. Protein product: CAWSGQGAGEQFF.